The entry below describes one T cell receptor beta chain. What it recognizes is unknown. Sequencing was performed with immunoSEQ multiplex PCR; in TCRdb, only in-frame clones are kept and a portion is missing. The sample shows some 100,000 clones, approximately 90% of them seen only once. Looked up from germline, CDR1 is SGHRS and CDR2 is YFSETQ. V shed 4 bases and J shed 1 base, with 12 bases lying between them. CDR3 length: 14 residues. The sample is drawn from a study of T cell responses to AZD1222 COVID-19 vaccine. Study-wide points: Clonal diversity may have been underestimated in mostly white British donors.

V usage is TRBV5-1 and J usage is TRBJ2-7; D call uncertain. The receptor was derived from an adult in good health. This material consisted of peripheral blood, taken on day 0 of AZD1222 vaccination. The CDR3 DNA is TGCGCCAGCAGCGATCCTCAGGATTCCTACGAGCAGTACTTC. Residues: CASSDPQDSYEQYF.